The rows below give T cell receptor beta chains drawn from one sample of a study of cytomegalovirus exposure and HLA in healthy donors. The assay was immunoSEQ multiplex PCR, and TCRdb's table has in-frame clones only and misses some. The profile covers roughly 300,000 clones, with 87% appearing a single time and about 1% taken by the ten largest. Sample: PBMCs. Every receptor here comes from a woman in her thirties in good health and CMV-seropositive. CDR3s include the opening cysteine and the closing phenylalanine or tryptophan. The D gene is left open where the match is weak. Where a row states a size, it is once, few, many or the class of an expanded clone; other rows omit it.

j_gene,len,v_gene,abundance,d_gene,CDR3aa,CDR3nt
TRBJ1-1,13,TRBV11-3,few,-,CASSLVQGTEAFF,TGTGCCAGCAGCTTAGTCCAGGGCACTGAAGCTTTCTTT
TRBJ2-1,15,TRBV5-1,-,-,CASSPNLDFYNEQFF,TGCGCCAGCAGCCCTAATTTGGATTTCTACAATGAGCAGTTCTTC
TRBJ2-2,15,TRBV29-1,-,-,CSVAPETQNTGELFF,TGCAGCGTTGCCCCTGAGACACAGAACACCGGGGAGCTGTTTTTT
TRBJ2-7,13,TRBV7-8,-,-,CASSPGAYYEQYF,TGTGCCAGCAGCCCCGGGGCCTACTACGAGCAGTACTTC
TRBJ2-1,14,TRBV7-2,-,TRBD2,CASSLGGLADEQFF,TGTGCCAGCAGCTTGGGGGGACTAGCGGATGAGCAGTTCTTC
TRBJ2-7,14,TRBV5-4,-,TRBD2,CASSIGGEFYEQYF,TGTGCCAGCAGCATCGGGGGGGAGTTCTACGAGCAGTACTTC
TRBJ2-2,18,TRBV15,-,-,CATSSRRNFAANTGELFF,TGTGCCACCAGCAGCCGCCGCAACTTTGCTGCGAACACCGGGGAGCTGTTTTTT
TRBJ1-2,15,TRBV7-8,few,-,CASSFTGIGDYGYTF,TGTGCCAGCAGCTTTACAGGGATAGGCGACTATGGCTACACCTTC
TRBJ1-5,14,TRBV27,-,-,CASSPGSSNQPQHF,TGTGCCAGCAGCCCTGGAAGTAGCAATCAGCCCCAGCATTTT
TRBJ1-2,15,TRBV4-3,-,TRBD1,CASSQDRGQGYGYTF,TGCGCCAGCAGCCAAGACAGGGGGCAGGGCTATGGCTACACCTTC